This T cell receptor beta chain was obtained from a study of T cell responses to AZD1222 COVID-19 vaccine (dated by TCRdb to the early 2020s). Regarding the research as a whole: TCR sequencing was performed for roughly 240 trial participants, of whom 200 to 220 were given two doses of AZD1222 and roughly 25 were given two doses of MenACWY control vaccine. Trial participants were enrolled by age into 18-55, 56-69 and 70-plus year subgroups, with about 150, 28 and 57 TCR-sequenced participants respectively. Results and caveats for the whole study, not just this receptor: Only a handful of AZD1222 recipients were SARS-CoV-2 seropositive at baseline, limiting conclusions about previously exposed vaccinees. Reportedly, close to half of the unique spike-specific TCRs recognized epitopes lying outside the regions that are mutated in the B.1.351 and B.1.1.7 variants. The whole spike protein was spanned by vaccine-associated CD4 TCRs, and dominant responses were seen in regions 160-218 and 743-854. A significant rise in spike-specific TCR breadth and depth was observed after two AZD1222 doses relative to day 0 and relative to MenACWY recipients. Participants were mostly white British and included more females than males, and it was suggested by the authors that clonal diversity may have been underestimated. In the small 56-69-year group, the increase in depth fell short of significance, most likely because of low power. No day 14 peak-response samples were available, so repertoires were characterized only after the peak T cell response.

The CDR3 regions of human TCRbeta chains were analyzed by immunosequencing. Concerning the study's data processing: Repertoire TCRs were checked for matches against a reference library of SARS-CoV-2-specific TCRs that had been generated using the MIRA antigen-specificity platform. Breadth was defined as the fraction of unique TCRs that were SARS-CoV-2-associated, and depth was defined as the fraction of total T cells that were SARS-CoV-2-associated. Using the MIRA data, every spike-specific TCR was mapped to the spike region that the TCR reacted to and assigned to either a CD4 or a CD8 class. Log10-transformed breadth and depth values were compared by one-way ANOVA with Sidak's multiple comparisons tests. This is the immuneACCESS table as TCRdb keeps it, with only in-frame sequences that have V and J called. A part of the clones is gone; compared with another copy, unresolved V genes explain less than half, and the rest is unexplained. V, J and clone size are taken as reported in that table, and D and trimming were inferred from the DNA itself. The sample table shows about 200,000 clones, and approximately 93% are seen once. Around 1% of the sample is held by the ten biggest clonotypes.

What this sample's time point label stands for: about 28 days (+/-7) after the second vaccine dose. AZD1222 recipients whose second dose came at about 4 weeks and those whose second dose came at about 12 weeks were combined into one group, since spike-specific TCR depth and breadth did not differ between the two schedules. Vaccinee samples came from UK trials COV001 and COV002, including a single-blind randomized controlled phase 2/3 trial of AZD1222 (ChAdOx1 nCoV-19) in healthy adults. Trial participant PBMC samples were collected at day 0 and day 28 after the second dose for TCRbeta chain sequencing. CDR1 and CDR2, per the germline V gene, are SNHLY and FYNNEI. From the cysteine up to the phenylalanine, the CDR3 has a length of 14 residues. The sequence is cut down to CDR3 DNA, 42 bases in frame from base 1. A distance of 17 bases separates the germline ends of V and J, which lose 7 bases and 8 bases respectively.

For this clone: There is no known antigen for this receptor. Base qualities are not provided; no much larger clone lies one nucleotide away.

This TCR was recovered from an adult who received the AZD1222 COVID-19 vaccine. Recombination linked TRBV2 to TRBJ1-4, with a tentative D gene TRBD1 over 5 matching bases. The sample was peripheral blood, taken 28 days after the second AZD1222 dose. The CDR3 loop reads CASNPPGRQEKLFF. The sequence in DNA is TGTGCCAGCAATCCCCCAGGGCGGCAGGAAAAACTGTTTTTT.